This T cell receptor (beta chain) was recovered during a study of blood T cell repertoires in COVID-19. Looking at the study overall: Material from acute and convalescent COVID-19 was sourced from the United States, Italy and Spain. Sources were T cells, B-cell-depleted T cells, or PBMCs; the material itself was cDNA or gDNA.

Original processing notes: Amplifying reference gene primers gave estimates of nucleated cell counts. Clones were sequenced by immunoSEQ multiplex PCR, and TCRdb holds only the in-frame ones, with some missing. V and J calls and clone size are copied from that table; D and trimming were computed from the DNA. The sample holds 200,000 to 250,000 clones, about 88% seen once. This CDR3 is built from 15 residues. Germline V gene sequence: CDR1 SQVTM, CDR2 ANQGSEA. V lost 0 bases, J lost 0 bases, and 11 bases lay in between. Material: peripheral blood. The J gene is TRBJ1-2, the V gene TRBV29-1; unclear D gene. This receptor was obtained from a woman aged 50 to 65 with COVID-19, enrolled during active disease. As DNA, the CDR3 is TGCAGCGTTGAAGAGGTCAGTACTACTAACTATGGCTACACCTTC. It specifies CSVEEVSTTNYGYTF.